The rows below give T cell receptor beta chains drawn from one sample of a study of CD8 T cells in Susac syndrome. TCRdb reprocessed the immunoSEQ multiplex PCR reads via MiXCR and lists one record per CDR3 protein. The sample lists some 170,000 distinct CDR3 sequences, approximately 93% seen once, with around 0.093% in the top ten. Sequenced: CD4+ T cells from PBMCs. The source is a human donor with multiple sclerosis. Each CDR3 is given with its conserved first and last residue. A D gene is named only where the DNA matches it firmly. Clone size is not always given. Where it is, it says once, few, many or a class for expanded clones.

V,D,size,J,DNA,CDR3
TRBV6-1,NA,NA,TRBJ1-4,TGTGCCAGCACAACGGCTCGGGAAAAACTGTTTTTT,CASTTAREKLFF
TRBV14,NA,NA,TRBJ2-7,TGTGCCAGCAGCCAATTCTTATCGAGACACCCTCTCTACGAGCAGTACTTC,CASSQFLSRHPLYEQYF
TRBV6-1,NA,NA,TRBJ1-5,TGTGCCAGCAGTGGCGAGGTGTCCGGGCAGCCCCAGCATTTT,CASSGEVSGQPQHF
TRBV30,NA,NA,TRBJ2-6,TGTGCCTGGAGTGGGGGTTCATCTGGGGCCAACGTCCTGACTTTC,CAWSGGSSGANVLTF
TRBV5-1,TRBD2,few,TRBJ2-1,TGTGCCAGCTCGAGCGGGAGCTCCTACAATGAGCAGTTCTTC,CASSSGSSYNEQFF
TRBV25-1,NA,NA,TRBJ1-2,TGTGCCAGCAGTGAACCACTCCTCGGCTACACCTTC,CASSEPLLGYTF
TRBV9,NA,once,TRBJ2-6,TGTGCCAGCAGCGTATCCTCTGGGGCCAACGTCCTGACTTTC,CASSVSSGANVLTF
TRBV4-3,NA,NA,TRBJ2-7,TGCGCCAGCAGCCTCAACCTAAATACCTACGAGCAGTACTTC,CASSLNLNTYEQYF
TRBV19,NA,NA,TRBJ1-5,TGTGCCAGTAGTAGAGGAACCAATCAGCCCCAGCATTTT,CASSRGTNQPQHF
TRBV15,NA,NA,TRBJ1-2,TGTGCCACCAGCCGGGGTTTCGGCGGCTACACCTTC,CATSRGFGGYTF
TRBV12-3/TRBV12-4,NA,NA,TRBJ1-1,TGTGCCAGCAGTTTAGGGGGGGACAACACTGAAGTTTTCTTT,CASSLGGDNTEVFF
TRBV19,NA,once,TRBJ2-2,TGTGCCAGTAGTATAGCCGGTAGCACCGGGGAGCTGTTTTTT,CASSIAGSTGELFF
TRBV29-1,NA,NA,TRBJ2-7,TGCAGCGCATCTACAACGGACGAGCAGTACTTC,CSASTTDEQYF
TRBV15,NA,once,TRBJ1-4,TGTGCCACCAGCAGAGATTCGAAGTATAATGAAAAACTGTTTTTT,CATSRDSKYNEKLFF
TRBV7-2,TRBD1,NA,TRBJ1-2,TGTGCCAGCAGCAAGGACAGGGGTGGTGGCTACACCTTC,CASSKDRGGGYTF
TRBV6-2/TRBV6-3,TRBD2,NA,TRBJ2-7,TGTGCCAGCAGATGGACTAGCTCCTACGAGCAGTACTTC,CASRWTSSYEQYF
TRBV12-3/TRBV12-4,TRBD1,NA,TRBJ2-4,TGTGCCAGCAGTCCCCCAGGGGGCCCATGGGTGATAGGACCAGCCAAAAACATTCAGTACTTC,CASSPPGGPWVIGPAKNIQYF
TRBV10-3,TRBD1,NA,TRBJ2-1,TGTGCCATCAATCGGGACAGGACCGATGAGCAGTTCTTC,CAINRDRTDEQFF
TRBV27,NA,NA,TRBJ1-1,TGTGCCAGCAAGGCTGCGGGGCCGAACACTGAAGCTTTCTTT,CASKAAGPNTEAFF
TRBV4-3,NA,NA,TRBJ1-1,TGCGCCAGCAGCCCGAACAGGTTGAACACTGAAGCTTTCTTT,CASSPNRLNTEAFF
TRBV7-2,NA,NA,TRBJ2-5,TGTGCCAGCAGCTTAGTGGTAGGGCTCGATGAGACCCAGTACTTC,CASSLVVGLDETQYF
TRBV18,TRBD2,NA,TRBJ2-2,TGTGCCAGCTCACCACGACTAGCGACGAACACCGGGGAGCTGTTTTTT,CASSPRLATNTGELFF
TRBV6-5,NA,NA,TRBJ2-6,TGTGCCAGCAGTCAACAGGGAGCTGGGGCCAACGTCCTGACTTTC,CASSQQGAGANVLTF
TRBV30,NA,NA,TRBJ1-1,TGTGCCTGGATTATGGTCACTGAAGCTTTCTTT,CAWIMVTEAFF
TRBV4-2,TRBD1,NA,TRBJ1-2,TGTGCCAGCAGCCGACGACAGGGCTTGGATTATGGCTACACCTTC,CASSRRQGLDYGYTF
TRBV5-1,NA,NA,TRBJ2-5,TGCGCCAGCAGAGGCCAGCTCCAAGAGACCCAGTACTTC,CASRGQLQETQYF
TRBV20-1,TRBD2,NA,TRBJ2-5,TGCAGTGCCCCGACTAGCGGGGAGACCCAGTACTTC,CSAPTSGETQYF
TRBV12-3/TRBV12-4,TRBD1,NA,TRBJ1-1,TGTGCCAGCAGTTTCAGGACAGGAGGGTCTGAAGCTTTCTTT,CASSFRTGGSEAFF
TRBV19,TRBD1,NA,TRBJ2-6,TGTGCCAGCGTTCCGAGGACAGGGATTTCTGGGGCCAACGTCCTGACTTTC,CASVPRTGISGANVLTF
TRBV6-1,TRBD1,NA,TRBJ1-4,TGTGCCAGCGAGGGGGCAGAGGAAAAACTGTTTTTT,CASEGAEEKLFF
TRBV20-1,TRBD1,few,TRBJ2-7,TGCAGTGCTAGAGTATCCAGGGGGCCTGGCGAGCAGTACTTC,CSARVSRGPGEQYF
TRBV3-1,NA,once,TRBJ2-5,TGTGCCAGCAGTCGCGGACAAAGCCAAGAGACCCAGTACTTC,CASSRGQSQETQYF
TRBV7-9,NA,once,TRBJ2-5,TGTGCCAGCAGTTCAAGACAGAGCGAACAAGAGACCCAGTACTTC,CASSSRQSEQETQYF
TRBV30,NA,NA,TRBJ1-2,TGTGCCTGGAGTTCCTCGCCGAGTGGCTACACCTTC,CAWSSSPSGYTF
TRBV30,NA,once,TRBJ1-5,TGTGCCTGGAGTGGAAAGAATCAGCCCCAGCATTTT,CAWSGKNQPQHF
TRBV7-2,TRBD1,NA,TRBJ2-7,TGTGCCAGCAGCTTAGCCGGGACAGACTTCTACGAGCAGTACTTC,CASSLAGTDFYEQYF
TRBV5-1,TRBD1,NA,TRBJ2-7,TGCGCCAGCAGATCCACAGGGGGCTCCTACGAGCAGTACTTC,CASRSTGGSYEQYF
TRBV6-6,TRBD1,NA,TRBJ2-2,TGTGCCAGCACGGGACAGCTGAACACCGGGGAGCTGTTTTTT,CASTGQLNTGELFF
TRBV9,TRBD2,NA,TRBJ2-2,TGTGCCAGCAGCGTAGGACTAGCGGAGAACACCGGGGAGCTGTTTTTT,CASSVGLAENTGELFF
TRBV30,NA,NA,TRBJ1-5,TGTGCCTGGAGTGAGGGGCTCAATCAGCCCCAGCATTTT,CAWSEGLNQPQHF
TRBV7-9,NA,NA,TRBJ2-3,TGTGCCAGCAGCTTAGTGCGTAGCACAGATACGCAGTATTTT,CASSLVRSTDTQYF
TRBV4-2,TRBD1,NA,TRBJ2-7,TGTGCCAGCAGCCAACGGGACAGGGAGGACGAGCAGTACTTC,CASSQRDREDEQYF
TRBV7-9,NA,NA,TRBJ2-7,TGTGCCAGCAGCCGGACAGTCCGCTCCTACGAGCAGTACTTC,CASSRTVRSYEQYF
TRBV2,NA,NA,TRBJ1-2,TGTGCCAGCATAGCGAATAACTATGGCTACACCTTC,CASIANNYGYTF
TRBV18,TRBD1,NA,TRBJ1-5,TGTGCCAGCTCAGACAGGGACAATCAGCCCCAGCATTTT,CASSDRDNQPQHF
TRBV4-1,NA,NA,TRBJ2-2,TGCGCCAGCAGCCAATTCGGGGGTGCGAACACCGGGGAGCTGTTTTTT,CASSQFGGANTGELFF
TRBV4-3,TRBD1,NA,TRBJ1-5,TGCGCCAGCAGCCGCGATATTAGACAGGGGTTTCAGCCCCAGCATTTT,CASSRDIRQGFQPQHF
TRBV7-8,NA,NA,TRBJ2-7,TGTGCCAGCAGCTTAGCTCCAGGGGCCTCCTACGAGCAGTACTTC,CASSLAPGASYEQYF
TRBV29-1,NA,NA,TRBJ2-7,TGCAGCGTTCAAGGGAGCTACGAGCAGTACTTC,CSVQGSYEQYF
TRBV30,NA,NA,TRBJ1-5,TGTGCCTGGAGTCAACCCGGGTCCTGGGATCAGCCCCAGCATTTT,CAWSQPGSWDQPQHF
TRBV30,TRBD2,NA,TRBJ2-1,TGTGCCTGGAGTGTACTCCCGGCGGGAGTGCACAATGAGCAGTTCTTC,CAWSVLPAGVHNEQFF